This TCR beta chain was recovered during a study of beta chain features in type 1 diabetes. Every isolated RNA sample was fully reverse transcribed, so sequencing captured expressed TCRB transcripts. Measured with immunoSEQ multiplex PCR; TCRdb has only the in-frame clones, and not every one. The sample lists about 320,000 clones; 13% to 15% were seen once. Losses at the gene ends were 4 bases for V and 3 bases for J; bases not matched to a gene: 8. From germline, CDR1 is MNHNS and CDR2 SASEGT. This CDR3 contains 15 residues. A single heparinised blood sample, averaging approximately 116 mL, was obtained per donor. Sorting with CD45RO/CCR7/CD25/CD127/CD95/CD27 yielded naive, central memory, regulatory and stem-like memory CD4+ cells. General study results and limits: Among patients, naive, central memory and Treg TCRB repertoires appeared more similar than among healthy donors. Using cDNA template may skew counts toward highly expressing activated cells.

On this clone itself: Its antigen remains unidentified.

The sequencing sample was made of central memory CD4+ T cells from blood. The TCR originated in a man in his thirties or forties in good health. The chain employs TRBV6-1 and TRBJ1-2; TRBD1 agrees at 7 bases. For the CDR3, the DNA is TGTGCCAGCAGTGCACAGGGGAGCGCCTACTATGGCTACACCTTC. Its protein product is CASSAQGSAYYGYTF.